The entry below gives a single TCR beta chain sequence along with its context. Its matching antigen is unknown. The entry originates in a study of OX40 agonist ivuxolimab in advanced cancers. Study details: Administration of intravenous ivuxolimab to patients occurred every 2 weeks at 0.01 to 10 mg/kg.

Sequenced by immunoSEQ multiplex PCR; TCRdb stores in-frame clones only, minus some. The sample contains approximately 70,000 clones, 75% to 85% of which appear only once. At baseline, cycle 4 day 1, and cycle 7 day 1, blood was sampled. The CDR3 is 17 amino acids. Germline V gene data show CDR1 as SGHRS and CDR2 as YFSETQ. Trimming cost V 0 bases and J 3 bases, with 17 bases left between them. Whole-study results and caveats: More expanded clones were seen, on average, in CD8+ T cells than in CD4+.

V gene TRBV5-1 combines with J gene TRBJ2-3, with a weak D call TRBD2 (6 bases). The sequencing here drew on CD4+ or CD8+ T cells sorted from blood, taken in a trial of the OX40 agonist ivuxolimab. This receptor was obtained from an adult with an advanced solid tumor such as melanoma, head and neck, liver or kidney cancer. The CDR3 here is CASSLAGGGSGTDTQYF. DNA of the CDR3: TGCGCCAGCAGCTTGGCCGGTGGAGGGTCCGGGACAGATACGCAGTATTTT.